The rows below give T cell receptor beta chains drawn from one sample of a study of blood T cell repertoires in COVID-19. Repertoires were generated with immunoSEQ multiplex PCR, while TCRdb's copy carries only in-frame clones and drops some. The table includes about 61,000 clones, approximately 86% detected once. The sample consisted of peripheral blood. These receptors were obtained from a human donor in a cohort sampled during active COVID-19. The CDR3 runs from the conserved cysteine through the conserved F or W. The D gene is left open where the match is weak. Clone sizes are given selectively: once, few, many, or a class where the clone is expanded.

TRBD1	TRBV5-1	15	TRBJ2-3	NA	TGCGCCAGCAGACCTATACAGGGGGACACAGATACGCAGTATTTT	CASRPIQGDTDTQYF
TRBD1	TRBV28	13	TRBJ1-1	NA	TGTGCCAGTATGACAGGGGTGAACACTGAAGCTTTCTTT	CASMTGVNTEAFF
NA	TRBV6-6	14	TRBJ1-1	NA	TGTGCCAGCAGTTACTCGAACAGGAACACTGAAGCTTTCTTT	CASSYSNRNTEAFF
NA	TRBV27	13	TRBJ2-1	NA	TGTGCCAGCAGTTTTTCTAACTCCAATGAGCAGTTCTTC	CASSFSNSNEQFF
TRBD2	TRBV7-8	18	TRBJ2-2	NA	TGTGCCAGCAGCTTCGGACTAGCGGGGATCGCGAACACCGGGGAGCTGTTTTTT	CASSFGLAGIANTGELFF
NA	TRBV9	16	TRBJ2-3	NA	TGTGCCAGCTTGCTTTCAAGACAAACTTTCACAGATACGCAGTATTTT	CASLLSRQTFTDTQYF
NA	TRBV3-1/TRBV3-2	11	TRBJ2-3	NA	TGTGCCAGCAGCTCTACGGATACGCAGTATTTT	CASSSTDTQYF
TRBD2	TRBV2	20	TRBJ2-1	few	TGTGCCAGCAGTGAAGAGTCTTACATGGGGCTAGCGGGAGGGCCTAATGAGCAGTTCTTC	CASSEESYMGLAGGPNEQFF
TRBD1	TRBV7-2	13	TRBJ1-4	NA	TGTGCCAGCAGCAGGACAGGGGACGGAAAACTGTTTTTT	CASSRTGDGKLFF
TRBD1	TRBV5-4	18	TRBJ1-2	NA	TGTGCCAGCAGCTCCGGCACAACAGGGGGCGGTGGAGTCTATGGCTACACCTTC	CASSSGTTGGGGVYGYTF
NA	TRBV4-3	13	TRBJ2-3	NA	TGCGCCAGCAGCCAAGATCGGCAGGGGACGCAGTATTTT	CASSQDRQGTQYF
NA	TRBV11-2	13	TRBJ1-2	NA	TGTGCCAGCAGCGCAGGGGATAACTATGGCTACACCTTC	CASSAGDNYGYTF
NA	TRBV18	15	TRBJ1-5	NA	TGTGCCAGCTCATTTCGGACAGATTTGGGTCAGCCCCAGCATTTT	CASSFRTDLGQPQHF
NA	TRBV28	15	TRBJ1-1	NA	TGTGCCAGCAGTTTTCCCATTTCAGGGGCCACTGAAGCTTTCTTT	CASSFPISGATEAFF
TRBD1	TRBV5-1	14	TRBJ1-2	NA	TGCGCCAGCAGCTGGGACAGGGCTGCCTATGGCTACACCTTC	CASSWDRAAYGYTF
TRBD1	TRBV14	14	TRBJ2-5	NA	TGTGCCAGCAGCCCAGGGGGCGCGGGGGAGACCCAGTACTTC	CASSPGGAGETQYF
TRBD2	TRBV3-1/TRBV3-2	15	TRBJ2-1	once	TGTGCCAGCAGCCAGACTAGCGGGAGGGCCGTTGAGCAGTTCTTC	CASSQTSGRAVEQFF
TRBD1	TRBV4-1	16	TRBJ1-4	NA	TGCGCCAGCAGCCAAGGTCGACAGGGGACTAATGAAAAACTGTTTTTT	CASSQGRQGTNEKLFF
NA	TRBV27	15	TRBJ1-5	NA	TGTGCCAGCAGTTTATTCGCAGGGAGCAATCAGCCCCAGCATTTT	CASSLFAGSNQPQHF
TRBD1	TRBV11-3	14	TRBJ2-4	NA	TGTGCCAGCAGCCCCCGGACAGGGGAGAACATTCAGTACTTC	CASSPRTGENIQYF
NA	TRBV14	14	TRBJ2-7	NA	TGTGCCAGCAGCCGGGGCAGGGCTAACTACGAGCAGTACTTC	CASSRGRANYEQYF
TRBD1	TRBV19	15	TRBJ2-7	NA	TGTGCCAGTAGTCCCATACCAGGGGGCGGGCAAGAGCAGTACTTC	CASSPIPGGGQEQYF
NA	TRBV7-9	14	TRBJ2-6	NA	TGTGCCAGCAGCTTTAACTCTGGGGCCAACGTCCTGACTTTC	CASSFNSGANVLTF
TRBD1	TRBV5-5	12	TRBJ1-1	few	TGTGCCTCCGACAGGGGCGGCACTGAAGCTTTCTTT	CASDRGGTEAFF
NA	TRBV11-1	15	TRBJ2-2	NA	TGTGCCAGCAACCTCCCTAGCTCGAACACCGGGGAGCTGTTTTTT	CASNLPSSNTGELFF
NA	TRBV5-4	14	TRBJ2-2	NA	TGTGCCAGCAGCTTACGGGGAGGCCCCGGGGAGCTGTTTTTT	CASSLRGGPGELFF
TRBD1	TRBV6-1	17	TRBJ2-7	few	TGTGCCAGCAGTGCGGACAGGGGTGTTGGGGTTTCCTACGAGCAGTACTTC	CASSADRGVGVSYEQYF
NA	TRBV28	13	TRBJ2-7	NA	TGTGCCAGCAGACTGACAGCGATGTGGGAGCAGTACTTC	CASRLTAMWEQYF
TRBD1	TRBV18	16	TRBJ2-7	NA	TGTGCCAGCTCACCCTCACAGGGGGCAGGAGGTAACGAGCAGTACTTC	CASSPSQGAGGNEQYF
TRBD2	TRBV19	15	TRBJ2-2	NA	TGTGCCAGTAGTCTCGGGACTAGCGGGATGGGGGAGCTGTTTTTT	CASSLGTSGMGELFF
TRBD1	TRBV10-3	14	TRBJ2-7	NA	TGTGCCATCAGGCCGGGACAGGGTTCCTACGAGCAGTACTTC	CAIRPGQGSYEQYF
NA	TRBV6-5	13	TRBJ1-6	NA	TGTGCCAGCAGTTACTCTCCTCCTTCACCCCTCCACTTT	CASSYSPPSPLHF
NA	TRBV5-4	13	TRBJ2-2	NA	TGTGCCAGCAGCTGGGGAGGAACCGGGGAGCTGTTTTTT	CASSWGGTGELFF
TRBD1	TRBV27	16	TRBJ2-7	once	TGTGCCAGCAGTTCAGACTACAGGGGGCTAAGGTACGAGCAGTACTTC	CASSSDYRGLRYEQYF
NA	TRBV28	12	TRBJ1-2	NA	TGTGCCGCCGCCGAGCCCTCCTATGGCTACACCTTC	CAAAEPSYGYTF
NA	TRBV4-1	14	TRBJ1-2	once	TGCGCCAGCAGCCAAGAGTACAGTAACTATGGCTACACCTTC	CASSQEYSNYGYTF
NA	TRBV7-3	16	TRBJ2-5	once	TGTGCCGGCGAGCGGAGAGCACATAGATACCAAGAGACCCAGTACTTC	CAGERRAHRYQETQYF
NA	TRBV4-2	14	TRBJ2-4	NA	TGTGCCAGCAGCCAAGATTGGCAGGGCAACATTCAGTACTTC	CASSQDWQGNIQYF
NA	TRBV5-4	12	TRBJ2-7	NA	TGTGCCAGCAGCTCCTACTCGAACGAGCAGTACTTC	CASSSYSNEQYF
NA	TRBV25-1	11	TRBJ2-4	few	TGTGCCAGCAGTCGCCGGGGGTTTGAGTACTTC	CASSRRGFEYF
NA	TRBV27	13	TRBJ2-7	NA	TGTGCCAGCGTCAGCGGGACACACTACGAGCAGTACTTC	CASVSGTHYEQYF
NA	TRBV28	12	TRBJ1-1	once	TGTGCCAGCAGTTTTCTGACAGTCGGCGCTTTCTTT	CASSFLTVGAFF
TRBD2	TRBV7-2	19	TRBJ2-7	NA	TGTGCCAGCAGCTTAGTTAAAACCTTATCCGGGACTAGCGGTTCGAAGCAGTACTTC	CASSLVKTLSGTSGSKQYF
NA	TRBV19	15	TRBJ1-2	few	TGTGCCAGTAGTTCAACCGGGGGGGCCAACTATGGCTACACCTTC	CASSSTGGANYGYTF
NA	TRBV21-1	16	TRBJ2-2	NA	TGTGCCAGCGGACTAGCGGGAGAATTCGACACCGGGGAGCTGTTTTTT	CASGLAGEFDTGELFF
NA	TRBV5-5	16	TRBJ2-1	once	TGTGCCAGCAGCTTGGGGCTAGAGAGCTCCTACAATGAGCAGTTCTTC	CASSLGLESSYNEQFF